The 16 T cell receptor beta chains in this list originate from one sample, sequenced in a study of blood T cells in healthy people across ages. Next came a second PCR, run for about 7 to 12 cycles, which used a sample-barcoded 5' primer along with a J-beta primer mix. Each CDR3 protein gets one entry after TCRdb re-called the 5' RACE reads with MiXCR. The sample lists hundreds of thousands of distinct CDR3 sequences, 53% occurring once. Sequencing was done on a sample of blood. The receptors shown here come from a man older than 75 in good health.

The CDR3 region is CASFHRPAGVTGELFF. The CDR3 DNA reads as TGTGCCAGCTTCCATAGGCCAGCGGGGGTAACCGGGGAGCTGTTTTTT. V and J are TRBV6-5 and TRBJ2-2, with 8 bases lining up with TRBD2. There are 16 residues in the CDR3. V lost 8 bases, J lost 5 bases, and 13 bases stayed unmatched. Germline CDR1 is MNHEY and CDR2 is SVGAGI.

The chain has TRBV2 and TRBJ2-2, with D possibly matching TRBD2 (5 bases). Germline V gene lookup returns CDR1 SNHLY and CDR2 FYNNEI. The V and J ends lost 4 bases and 1 base respectively, with 7 bases between them. The CDR3 has 14 residues. The CDR3 region has the DNA TGTGCCAGCAGTGTGAGGGAGAACACCGGGGAGCTGTTTTTT. Encoded protein: CASSVRENTGELFF.

This clonotype was counted at least ten times. The J gene is TRBJ2-7, the V gene TRBV12-3 or TRBV12-4; D is undetermined. This CDR3 is built from 11 residues. The V and J ends lost 8 bases and 3 bases respectively, with 8 bases between them. The DNA of the CDR3 is TGTGCCAGCGGAGATCTCTACGAGCAGTACTTC. It is translated as CASGDLYEQYF.

The chain joins TRBV9 to TRBJ2-3; maybe TRBD1 (6 bases). Germline V gene sequence: CDR1 SGDLS, CDR2 YYNGEE. With 6 bases removed from V and 4 bases from J, the gap between germline ends came to 12 bases. The length of the CDR3 is 13 residues. CDR3 protein: CASNKDSPDTQYF. The CDR3 nucleotides read TGTGCCAGCAACAAGGACAGCCCAGATACGCAGTATTTT.

There are a few counts of this clonotype. The gene calls are TRBV7-2 and TRBJ2-5; 9 nucleotides match TRBD2. This CDR3 region has 16 residues. V trimming: 5 bases; J trimming: 4 bases; junction bases outside the gene matches: 11. From germline, CDR1 is SGHTA and CDR2 FQGNSA. The CDR3 protein is CASSTRGGRAVETQYF. CDR3 nucleotide sequence: TGTGCCAGCAGCACTCGTGGCGGGAGGGCCGTAGAGACCCAGTACTTC.

The table lists this clonotype with a few counts. V and J are TRBV28 and TRBJ2-7, with D perhaps being TRBD1 or TRBD2 (6 bases each). The J call is doubtful: the DNA matches TRBJ2-4 better. The germline gives CDR1 MDHEN, CDR2 SYDVKM. The CDR3 is 16 residues long. The CDR3 protein is CASSAQRRGARNIQYF. The CDR3 DNA reads TGTGCCAGCAGCGCACAACGAAGGGGGGCGAGAAACATTCAGTACTTC.

This clonotype has only a few counts. The DNA of the CDR3 is TGTGCCAGCAGCCAAGGGCTAGCGGAAGAGACCCAGTACTTC. Protein product: CASSQGLAEETQYF. The chain links TRBV4-2 to TRBJ2-5; 7 positions agree with TRBD2. The V gene's germline CDR1 is LGHNA and CDR2 YNFKEQ. The J segment lost 3 bases and the V segment lost 1 base, leaving 2 bases of the junction unmatched. This CDR3 has 14 amino acids.

V is TRBV20-1 and J is TRBJ2-5, with D perhaps TRBD2 (6 bases). CDR1 and CDR2 from the germline V gene are DFQATT and SNEGSKA (reference sequence). The V end was cut by 0 bases, the J end by 5 bases, with 10 bases between. The CDR3 length is 13 residues. In DNA form, the CDR3 reads TGCAGTGCTAGAGACCGGGGGATGGAGACCCAGTACTTC. Amino acid sequence: CSARDRGMETQYF.

V is TRBV2 and J is TRBJ1-1, with a possible D match to TRBD1 (5 bases). Trimming removed 7 bases at V and 5 bases at J, with 20 bases between. There are 15 residues in the CDR3. Germline values: CDR1 SNHLY, CDR2 FYNNEI. The CDR3 nucleotides are TGTGCCAGCATTATCGCGCCGGGAGGGGCGACTGAAGCTTTCTTT. Its protein is CASIIAPGGATEAFF. Using reference TRBV2 and TRBJ1-1 for the parts outside the CDR3, the full variable domain is EPEVTQTPSHQVTQMGQEVILRCVPISNHLYFYWYRQILGQKVEFLVSFYNNEISEKSEIFDDQFSVERPDGSNFTLKIRSTKLEDSAMYFCASIIAPGGATEAFFGQGTRLTVV.

V and J are TRBV20-1 and TRBJ2-7; 9 nucleotides agree with TRBD2. Losses at the gene ends were 8 bases for V and 4 bases for J; bases not matched to a gene: 12. Germline CDR1 reads DFQATT; CDR2 reads SNEGSKA (reference sequence). The CDR3 contains 14 residues. The CDR3 DNA is TGCAGTTCACTGCCGGGACTAGCTCCTTACGAGCAGTACTTC. Protein product: CSSLPGLAPYEQYF.

CDR3 loop: CASSQAVTFSGANVLTF. CDR3 coding DNA: TGTGCCAGCAGCCAGGCGGTCACTTTCTCTGGGGCCAACGTCCTGACTTTC. The chain has TRBV3-1 and TRBJ2-6; no reliable D call. In germline, CDR1 is LGHDT, CDR2 YNNKEL (reference sequence). V gave up 3 bases and J gave up 0 bases, with 12 bases separating them. The CDR3 totals 17 residues.

In its sample, this clonotype was seen a few times. The chain is built from TRBV29-1 and TRBJ2-7, with D possibly TRBD1 on 6 matching bases. CDR3 length: 12 residues. V was shortened by 4 bases and J by 3 bases, with 10 bases between the two germline ends. Germline V gene lookup returns CDR1 SQVTM and CDR2 ANQGSEA. CDR3 sequence: CSVVDSLYEQYF. The CDR3 region has the DNA TGCAGCGTTGTGGACAGCCTCTACGAGCAGTACTTC.

The V gene is TRBV24-1, the J gene TRBJ2-4; the match to TRBD1 covers 10 bases. The DNA end lines up better with TRBJ2-7; the J call may be wrong. The CDR3 has 15 residues. The germline gives CDR1 KGHDR, CDR2 SFDVKD. The CDR3 reads CATSDPGQGRNEQYF. CDR3 bases: TGTGCCACCAGTGACCCGGGACAGGGGAGGAACGAGCAGTACTTC.

V usage is TRBV11-2 and J usage is TRBJ2-3, with 7 bases lining up with TRBD1. The CDR3 sequence is 14 residues long. The germline V gene has CDR1 SGHAT and CDR2 FQNNGV. The junction had 5 bases not matched to a gene; V was cut back by 1 base and J by 7 bases. The CDR3 protein is CASSLVPGGNTQYF. The CDR3 nucleotides are TGTGCCAGCAGCTTAGTTCCAGGGGGAAATACGCAGTATTTT. Full variable domain (remainder filled in from reference TRBV11-2 and TRBJ2-3): EAGVAQSPRYKIIEKRQSVAFWCNPISGHATLYWYQQILGQGPKLLIQFQNNGVVDDSQLPKDRFSAERLKGVDSTLKIQPAKLEDSAVYLCASSLVPGGNTQYFGPGTRLTVL.

A word on this clonotype: At one end the junction does not follow the germline gene, possibly because of a read error. The chain has TRBV11-2 and TRBJ2-4; D is possibly TRBD2 (6 bases). The DNA end favors TRBJ2-7, so the J call may be wrong. From germline, CDR1 is SGHAT and CDR2 FQNNGV. This CDR3 comprises 14 residues. The CDR3 DNA reads TGTGCCAGCAGCCTAGACGGCGGAGGGGACGAGCAGTACTTC. Translated, it gives CASSLDGGGDEQYF.

V usage is TRBV20-1 and J usage is TRBJ2-6; D not resolved. The CDR3 totals 17 residues. The germline gives CDR1 DFQATT, CDR2 SNEGSKA (reference sequence). Deletions cut 3 bases from V and 0 bases from J, with 15 bases between. The CDR3 coding sequence is TGCAGTGCTAGTTTAGGGCAGGTGTCCTCTGGGGCCAACGTCCTGACTTTC. This codes for CSASLGQVSSGANVLTF.